The next 5 T cell receptor beta chains were all read from a single sample in a study of cytomegalovirus exposure and HLA in healthy donors. Assay: immunoSEQ multiplex PCR; the TCRdb copy retains only in-frame clones and omits some. Of 150,000 to 200,000 clones in the sample, about nine tenths were seen once. Sequencing was carried out using PBMCs. Receptors originate from a man in his late teens or twenties in good health and CMV-seropositive.

The rearrangement links TRBV6-1 to TRBJ1-2; 11 bases map to TRBD1. Looked up from germline, CDR1 is MNHNS and CDR2 is SASEGT. The CDR3 sequence is 15 residues long. Unmatched junction bases numbered 4, after V lost 0 bases and J lost 7 bases. As DNA, the CDR3 is TGTGCCAGCAGTGAAGCAGGACAGGGGGCGGTTGGCTACACCTTC. Its protein is CASSEAGQGAVGYTF.

CDR3 sequence reads: CSARGFGEQFF. The CDR3 coding sequence is TGCAGTGCTAGGGGCTTCGGTGAGCAGTTCTTC. This chain joins TRBV20-1 and TRBJ2-1; D is unresolved. The CDR3 is 11 amino acids. Germline V gene lookup returns CDR1 DFQATT and CDR2 SNEGSKA (reference sequence). Trimming removed 3 bases at V and 9 bases at J, with 9 bases between.

The chain recombines TRBV7-8 with TRBJ1-1; no reliable D call. CDR1 and CDR2 from the germline V gene are SGHVS and FQNEAQ. V was shortened by 0 bases and J by 8 bases, with 19 bases between the two germline ends. The CDR3 runs 16 residues. CDR3 coding DNA: TGTGCCAGCAGCTTAGCCCGTTTGGGGAGGAGCGAGGAAGCTTTCTTT. Its translation is CASSLARLGRSEEAFF.

The V call is TRBV15, the J call TRBJ2-7; 7 bases fit TRBD1. Germline assignment: CDR1 LNHNV and CDR2 YYDKDF (reference sequence). The V gene end was trimmed by 3 bases and the J gene end by 5 bases; junction bases not matched to a gene: 7. The CDR3 contains 14 residues. CDR3 nucleotides: TGTGCCACCAGCAGGCAACAGGGGATCAACGAGCAGTACTTC. This gives the protein CATSRQQGINEQYF.

The V gene is TRBV5-4, the J gene TRBJ1-1; a possible D gene is TRBD1 (6 bases). V gave up 0 bases and J gave up 0 bases, with 6 bases separating them. This CDR3 has 14 amino acids. Germline CDR1 and CDR2: SGHNT and YYREEE (reference sequence). The CDR3 DNA reads TGTGCCAGCAGCTTGGACAGGGTGAACACTGAAGCTTTCTTT. Protein product: CASSLDRVNTEAFF.